A selection of T cell receptor beta chains follows, all from one sample in a study of blood T cell repertoires in COVID-19. Sequenced by immunoSEQ multiplex PCR; TCRdb stores in-frame clones only, minus some. The sample shows about 200,000 clones, roughly nine tenths of them seen only once. The specimen sequenced was peripheral blood. Receptor source: a man in his 60s with COVID-19, enrolled during active disease. CDR3s include the opening cysteine and the closing phenylalanine or tryptophan. D genes are given only for firm matches. The size entry is marked missing in some rows and otherwise reads once, few, many or a size class.

NA | TRBJ1-4 | TRBV27 | NA | TGTGCCAGCAGTCCTTTTCCTAATGAAAAACTGTTTTTT | CASSPFPNEKLFF
NA | TRBJ2-5 | TRBV10-1 | NA | TGCGCCAGCAGCAGACGGACTCAAGAGACCCAGTACTTC | CASSRRTQETQYF
NA | TRBJ1-1 | TRBV2 | NA | TGTGCCAGCAACCCAGGGGTCATGAACACTGAAGCTTTCTTT | CASNPGVMNTEAFF
NA | TRBJ2-7 | TRBV19 | NA | TGTGCCAGTAGTATCTGGGGGGACCTGCGTGGAGAGCAGTACTTC | CASSIWGDLRGEQYF
NA | TRBJ1-4 | TRBV18 | once | TGTGCCAGCCTACAGGGCTTGGCAACTAATGAAAAACTGTTTTTT | CASLQGLATNEKLFF
TRBD2 | TRBJ2-1 | TRBV11-1 | NA | TGTGCCAGCAGTTATAGCGGGGGGGCCTACAATGAGCAGTTCTTC | CASSYSGGAYNEQFF
NA | TRBJ2-1 | TRBV18 | NA | TGTGCCAGCTCACCTTTTTGGACTCTGTCCAACAATGAGCAGTTCTTC | CASSPFWTLSNNEQFF
TRBD1 | TRBJ1-1 | TRBV30 | once | TGTGCCTGGACACAGGGGGCTGCGGCTTTCTTT | CAWTQGAAAFF
TRBD1 | TRBJ2-1 | TRBV3-1/TRBV3-2 | NA | TGTGCCAGCAGCCAAAGGGTGCCGGGACAGGGTTCAGGTGAGCAGTTCTTC | CASSQRVPGQGSGEQFF
NA | TRBJ1-5 | TRBV27 | NA | TGTGCCAGCAGTTCGGGGGAAGGGCAGCCCCAGCATTTT | CASSSGEGQPQHF
NA | TRBJ1-2 | TRBV18 | NA | TGTGCCAGCTCACCACGGCAGGAGGAGGGGTACACCTTC | CASSPRQEEGYTF
NA | TRBJ1-2 | TRBV28 | NA | TGTGCCAGCAGTTTTGGGGGGGAGTGGGTCTATGGCTACACCTTC | CASSFGGEWVYGYTF
TRBD1 | TRBJ1-2 | TRBV7-9 | NA | TGTGCCAGCAGCTTAGACAGGGGCGATGGCTACACCTTC | CASSLDRGDGYTF
NA | TRBJ2-1 | TRBV9 | NA | TGTGCCAGCACCCCAGAGGGGGGGCGGGCGAAGCAGTTCTTC | CASTPEGGRAKQFF
TRBD1 | TRBJ2-3 | TRBV19 | NA | TGTGCCAGTAGCAGTCGTTGGACAGGGGAACGAGATACGCAGTATTTT | CASSSRWTGERDTQYF
TRBD2 | TRBJ2-1 | TRBV4-2 | NA | TGTGCCAGCAGCCAAAACGGGGGGAGGGCCGGAATGTATGAGCAGTTCTTC | CASSQNGGRAGMYEQFF
TRBD1 | TRBJ1-3 | TRBV5-6 | NA | TGTGCCAGCAGCTCACTGGACAGGGCCCTCTTCTCTGGAAACACCATATATTTT | CASSSLDRALFSGNTIYF
TRBD2 | TRBJ2-7 | TRBV28 | NA | TGTGCCAGCACTACTTTAGCGGGAGGGAAGGCCTACGAGCAGTACTTC | CASTTLAGGKAYEQYF
NA | TRBJ2-2 | TRBV24-1 | NA | TGTGCCACCAGTGATTTCGACACCGGGGAGCTGTTTTTT | CATSDFDTGELFF
TRBD2 | TRBJ2-3 | TRBV24-1 | once | TGTGCCACCAGTGACGGACTAGCGGGAGCAGGAGGTACGCAGTATTTT | CATSDGLAGAGGTQYF
TRBD1 | TRBJ2-3 | TRBV7-9 | NA | TGTGCCAGCAGCTGGGACCGGGACAGAAATCGCTTTAGCACAGATACGCAGTATTTT | CASSWDRDRNRFSTDTQYF
TRBD1 | TRBJ1-1 | TRBV5-6 | NA | TGTGCCAGCAGCCCAGGGACAGGGGTTGAAGCTTTCTTT | CASSPGTGVEAFF
TRBD1 | TRBJ1-2 | TRBV12-3/TRBV12-4 | NA | TGTGCCAGCATTAAGACAGGGAGTGGCTACACCTTC | CASIKTGSGYTF
NA | TRBJ2-3 | TRBV19 | once | TGTGCCAGTAGTAGTACAGGCCGCACAGATACGCAGTATTTT | CASSSTGRTDTQYF
NA | TRBJ2-1 | TRBV7-3 | NA | TGTGCCAGCAGCTTACGTTCAGGCAATGAGCAGTTCTTC | CASSLRSGNEQFF
TRBD1 | TRBJ1-4 | TRBV12-3/TRBV12-4 | NA | TGTGCCAGCAGCCGGACAGGTTACGAAAAACTGTTTTTT | CASSRTGYEKLFF
NA | TRBJ2-3 | TRBV6-2/TRBV6-3 | NA | TGTGCCAGCAGTTCACAGGGAAGGGCTTCAGATACGCAGTATTTT | CASSSQGRASDTQYF
NA | TRBJ1-5 | TRBV6-5 | NA | TGTGCCAGCAGCCGACAGAGAAATCAGCCCCAGCATTTT | CASSRQRNQPQHF
NA | TRBJ2-2 | TRBV7-9 | NA | TGTGCCAGCAGGTCCGGAGGAGGGGACCACTCCACCGGGGAGCTGTTTTTT | CASRSGGGDHSTGELFF
TRBD1 | TRBJ2-7 | TRBV6-1 | NA | TGTGCCAGCAGTGGGGCCGCCGGGACAGGAAGCTCCTACGAGCAGTACTTC | CASSGAAGTGSSYEQYF
NA | TRBJ2-3 | TRBV7-9 | NA | TGTGCCAGCAGCATAACAGGCACAGATACGCAGTATTTT | CASSITGTDTQYF
NA | TRBJ2-2 | TRBV11-2 | NA | TGTGCCAGCAGTAAGGACACACCGAGCACCGGGGAGCTGTTTTTT | CASSKDTPSTGELFF
NA | TRBJ1-1 | TRBV4-2 | NA | TGTGCCAGCAGCCAGACCATTAGAGGGAACACTGAAGCTTTCTTT | CASSQTIRGNTEAFF
TRBD2 | TRBJ2-1 | TRBV13 | once | TGTGCCAGCAGCTTAAAGGGACTAGCGGCCAATGAGCAGTTCTTC | CASSLKGLAANEQFF
TRBD1 | TRBJ1-2 | TRBV19 | NA | TGTGCCAGTAGTTCACAGGGGAAGACTTATGGCTACACCTTC | CASSSQGKTYGYTF
NA | TRBJ2-7 | TRBV27 | few | TGTGCCAGCAGTTTAATCGGGTCCGAGCAGTACTTC | CASSLIGSEQYF
NA | TRBJ2-7 | TRBV6-6 | NA | TGTGCCAGCGAGGGCAAGGAGCAGTACTTC | CASEGKEQYF
NA | TRBJ2-2 | TRBV15 | NA | TGTGCCACCAGCAGAGGGGACTCCTCCCTCACCGGGGAGCTGTTTTTT | CATSRGDSSLTGELFF
NA | TRBJ2-7 | TRBV12-3/TRBV12-4 | once | TGTGCCAGCAGTTTGGCCCCGGGCTACGAGCAGTACTTC | CASSLAPGYEQYF
TRBD1 | TRBJ1-1 | TRBV5-6 | NA | TGTGCCAGCAGCCACGGACAGGGGGTACCTGAAGCTTTCTTT | CASSHGQGVPEAFF
NA | TRBJ1-2 | TRBV5-4 | NA | TGTGCCAGCAGCCTTCTTCTTTCTAGGAGGGTCTATGGCTACACCTTC | CASSLLLSRRVYGYTF
TRBD2 | TRBJ2-3 | TRBV4-2 | NA | TGTGCCAGCAGCCGCGAGACTAGCGGGGGCACAGATACGCAGTATTTT | CASSRETSGGTDTQYF
TRBD1 | TRBJ1-1 | TRBV27 | NA | TGTGCCAGCAGTTTCAGCAGGGGGCGGACTGAAGCTTTCTTT | CASSFSRGRTEAFF
NA | TRBJ1-1 | TRBV14 | NA | TGTGCCAGCAGCCATCAGGGCCTGAACACTGAAGCTTTCTTT | CASSHQGLNTEAFF
NA | TRBJ2-7 | TRBV18 | NA | TGTGCCAGCTCACCCGGACGGGGTTTAGGAGGCTACGAGCAGTACTTC | CASSPGRGLGGYEQYF
NA | TRBJ1-6 | TRBV29-1 | once | TGCAGCGTCCTTACCGGGACACGAAATTCACCCCTCCACTTT | CSVLTGTRNSPLHF